The 28 T cell receptor beta chains reported below all come from one sample, sequenced in a study of post-analysis software for immune sequencing data. Study findings and constraints: Compared with controls, patients had more of roughly five TRBV segments, including TRBV5-6, TRBV5-1 and TRBV20-1.

Libraries were made from TCR beta cDNA, and they carried unique molecular identifiers. TCRdb passed the PCR reads through MiXCR, listing each CDR3 protein once. The table lists about 620,000 distinct CDR3 sequences, 44% of them singletons. Which antigens these TCRs recognize remains unknown. Sequencing was performed on blood. The receptors originated from a girl aged 10 to 17 with multiple sclerosis.

The chain has TRBV7-3 and TRBJ2-1; TRBD2 aligns across 9 bases. The CDR3 contains 15 residues. V lost 5 bases, J lost 0 bases, and 2 bases stayed unmatched. The germline V gene has CDR1 SGHTA and CDR2 FQGTGA. The DNA of the CDR3 is TGTGCCAGCAGCAATAGCGGGGGCTCCTACAATGAGCAGTTCTTC. This sequence encodes CASSNSGGSYNEQFF.

The rearrangement links TRBV25-1 to TRBJ1-1; D uncertain. The CDR3 length is 11 residues. Germline CDR1 reads MGHDK; CDR2 reads SYGVNS. The ends were cut back, 7 bases at V and 8 bases at J, with 11 bases in the middle. CDR3 in DNA: TGTGCCAGCACAAGGCTAGAAGAAGCTTTCTTT. It codes for CASTRLEEAFF.

This chain links TRBV6-1 with TRBJ2-5; 9 nucleotides agree with TRBD1. The DNA end is more similar to TRBJ2-7, so the J call may be wrong. Germline V gene lookup returns CDR1 MNHNS and CDR2 SASEGT. The length of the CDR3 is 18 residues. CDR3 DNA: TGTGCCAGCAGCTTGGTACGCCCAGACAGGGGGAAAACCTACGAGCAGTACTTC. Its translation: CASSLVRPDRGKTYEQYF.

The sample holds a few counts of this clonotype. V and J are TRBV5-1 and TRBJ1-2; D call uncertain. The V and J ends lost 4 bases and 0 bases respectively, with 13 bases between them. Germline-derived CDR1 and CDR2 are SGHRS and YFSETQ. The CDR3 runs to 15 residues. In nucleotides, the CDR3 is TGCGCCAGCAGCCCTGTAATCCGAGCTAACTATGGCTACACCTTC. It yields the protein CASSPVIRANYGYTF.

A note on this clonotype: Just one base apart from a much larger clone, this may be a read error. The CDR3 reads CASSLEGGPYKQYF. In DNA, the CDR3 is TGTGCCAGCAGCTTAGAGGGGGGCCCCTACAAGCAGTACTTC. This sequence joins TRBV7-8 and TRBJ2-7; TRBD1 or TRBD2 may be the D gene (6 bases each). The CDR3 spans 14 residues. CDR1 SGHVS and CDR2 FQNEAQ come from the germline V gene.

This chain connects TRBV7-2 to TRBJ2-1; perhaps TRBD1 as D (6 bases). This CDR3 has 15 residues. V dropped 7 bases and J dropped 2 bases, with 15 bases sitting between them. Per germline, CDR1 SGHTA and CDR2 FQGNSA. CDR3 amino acids: CASTSSRGTYNEQFF. CDR3 bases: TGTGCCAGCACCTCCAGCAGGGGAACCTACAATGAGCAGTTCTTC.

This chain joins TRBV5-1 and TRBJ1-2, with D perhaps matching TRBD1 (5 bases). The V gene lost 0 bases and the J gene lost 4 bases, with 13 bases spanning the gap. The CDR3 spans 15 residues. Looked up from germline, CDR1 is SGHRS and CDR2 is YFSETQ. This CDR3 reads CASSLAGGIGYGYTF. The CDR3 bases are TGCGCCAGCAGCTTGGCCGGGGGGATCGGCTATGGCTACACCTTC.

The chain combines TRBV6-5 with TRBJ2-7; 7 bases agree with TRBD1. The CDR3 runs to 16 residues. V trimming: 4 bases; J trimming: 5 bases; junction bases outside the gene matches: 14. Germline-derived CDR1 and CDR2 are MNHEY and SVGAGI. This CDR3 is CASSFARTGPPDEQYF. For the CDR3, the DNA is TGTGCCAGCAGTTTCGCCAGGACAGGTCCCCCCGACGAGCAGTACTTC.

This rearrangement joins TRBV12-3 or TRBV12-4 to TRBJ2-7; a possible D gene is TRBD2 (6 bases). The CDR3 loop spans 15 amino acids. V was cut by 0 bases and J by 3 bases, with 12 bases left in between. This CDR3 reads CASSLAGGAFYEQYF. CDR3 in DNA: TGTGCCAGCAGTTTAGCTGGCGGGGCCTTCTACGAGCAGTACTTC.

The chain uses TRBV12-3 or TRBV12-4 and TRBJ2-7; D unclear. With 3 bases removed from V and 3 bases from J, the gap between germline ends came to 9 bases. There are 13 residues in the CDR3. The CDR3 loop reads CASSFGGDYEQYF. In nucleotides, the CDR3 is TGTGCCAGCAGTTTCGGCGGAGACTACGAGCAGTACTTC.

This clonotype was counted a few times. The gene calls are TRBV7-9 and TRBJ1-5; D is uncertain. V gave up 5 bases and J gave up 5 bases, with 7 bases separating them. Looked up from germline, CDR1 is SEHNR and CDR2 is FQNEAQ (reference sequence). The CDR3 loop spans 12 amino acids. The CDR3 spells CASSPDDQPQHF. The CDR3 DNA follows: TGTGCCAGCAGCCCGGACGATCAGCCCCAGCATTTT.

This sequence joins TRBV4-1 and TRBJ2-7; possibly TRBD1 for D (6 bases). V was trimmed by 1 base and J by 2 bases, leaving 15 bases between them. Germline assignment: CDR1 MGHRA and CDR2 YSYEKL. The CDR3 is 16 residues long. In nucleotides, the CDR3 is TGCGCCAGCAGCCAAGGGGAACAGGGCCTAACCTACGAGCAGTACTTC. It encodes CASSQGEQGLTYEQYF.

The rearrangement uses TRBV12-3 or TRBV12-4 and TRBJ2-1, with TRBD1 matching over 9 bases. The CDR3 spans 15 residues. V dropped 4 bases and J dropped 5; count of bases not matched to a gene: 6. The CDR3 nucleotides are TGTGCCAGCAGTTCCGCGGGACAGGGCCACAATGAGCAGTTCTTC. The encoded protein is CASSSAGQGHNEQFF.

This chain links TRBV5-6 with TRBJ2-1, with D possibly TRBD2 on 5 matching bases. V was clipped by 1 base and J by 8 bases, with 16 bases between them. Germline CDR1 and CDR2: SGHDT and YYEEEE. The CDR3 runs 15 residues. In DNA form, the CDR3 reads TGTGCCAGCAGCTTGCGAGGGTTAAGGGTCGATGAGCAGTTCTTC. Its translation: CASSLRGLRVDEQFF.

This chain uses TRBV20-1 with TRBJ2-3; D is unresolved. The V end was cut by 6 bases, the J end by 3 bases, with 10 bases between. This CDR3 is built from 12 residues. CDR1 DFQATT and CDR2 SNEGSKA come from the germline V gene (reference sequence). Written as DNA, the CDR3 is TGCAGTGCCCCACTGTATACAGATACGCAGTATTTT. As protein: CSAPLYTDTQYF.

This clonotype was found a few times. The chain links TRBV6-5 to TRBJ2-7; perhaps TRBD2 as D (6 bases). CDR3 size: 14 residues. CDR1 is MNHEY and CDR2 is SVGAGI in the germline V gene. V was pared by 6 bases and J by 6 bases, with 18 bases between. The chain's CDR3 is CASRTGLAALEQYF. CDR3 in DNA: TGTGCCAGCAGGACGGGACTGGCGGCACTCGAGCAGTACTTC.

This clonotype was seen a handful of times. The V and J genes are TRBV2 and TRBJ2-3; 10 nucleotides line up with TRBD2. V shed 4 bases, J shed 6 bases, and the junction held 4 bases outside the gene matches. CDR1 and CDR2 from the germline V gene are SNHLY and FYNNEI. This CDR3 is 14 amino acids long. This chain's CDR3 is CASSASGSRDTQYF. DNA for the CDR3: TGTGCCAGCAGTGCTAGCGGGAGTCGGGATACGCAGTATTTT.

This chain uses TRBV6-2 or TRBV6-3 with TRBJ2-7; 10 bases align to TRBD2. Germline V gives CDR1 MNHEY, CDR2 SVGEGT. Trimming removed 2 bases from V and 4 bases from J; junction bases left unmatched: 20. This CDR3 is 20 amino acids long. The CDR3 DNA reads as TGTGCCAGCAGTTACCCGGGAAGAGCGGGAGGGAACTCCTTGTGGTACGAGCAGTACTTC. This encodes CASSYPGRAGGNSLWYEQYF.

This chain links TRBV2 with TRBJ2-4; weak D call: TRBD2 (6 bases). The DNA end lines up better with TRBJ2-7; the J call may be wrong. Germline CDR1 and CDR2: SNHLY and FYNNEI. The CDR3 has 14 amino acids. The CDR3 region is CASSSPGRGYEQYF. The CDR3 DNA is TGTGCCAGCAGCTCGCCGGGACGGGGGTACGAGCAGTACTTC.

This clonotype showed up just a few times. The J gene is TRBJ2-1, the V gene TRBV7-3; no reliable D call. Germline assignment: CDR1 SGHTA and CDR2 FQGTGA. Trimming removed 4 bases from V and 9 bases from J, with 10 bases in between. The CDR3 length is 12 residues. The CDR3 DNA sequence: TGTGCCAGCAGCTCCCCTCACGGTGAGCAGTTCTTC. This encodes CASSSPHGEQFF. Using reference TRBV7-3 and TRBJ2-1 for the parts outside the CDR3, the full variable domain is GAGVSQTPSNKVTEKGKYVELRCDPISGHTALYWYRQSLGQGPEFLIYFQGTGAADDSGLPNDRFFAVRPEGSVSTLKIQRTERGDSAVYLCASSSPHGEQFFGPGTRLTVL.

The chain has TRBV15 and TRBJ1-1; the D is unclear. V gave up 1 base and J gave up 3 bases, with 18 bases separating them. Germline CDR1 reads LNHNV; CDR2 reads YYDKDF (reference sequence). This CDR3 has 17 residues. The CDR3 sequence is CATSRVGRMERDTEAFF. The DNA of the CDR3 is TGTGCCACCAGCAGAGTGGGGAGGATGGAGAGGGACACTGAAGCTTTCTTT.

V and J are TRBV9 and TRBJ2-3, with a tentative D call TRBD2 (5 bases). Between the trimmed V and J ends, which lost 4 bases and 0 bases, there was a span of 15 bases. The CDR3 is 16 amino acids. CDR1 and CDR2 (germline): SGDLS, YYNGEE. The CDR3 loop reads CASSPNPAGSTDTQYF. The CDR3 nucleotides read TGTGCCAGCAGCCCCAATCCGGCGGGTAGCACAGATACGCAGTATTTT. The full variable domain, in which reference TRBV9 and TRBJ2-3 provide the parts outside the CDR3, is DSGVTQTPKHLITATGQRVTLRCSPRSGDLSVYWYQQSLDQGLQFLIQYYNGEERAKGNILERFSAQQFPDLHSELNLSSLELGDSALYFCASSPNPAGSTDTQYFGPGTRLTVL.

This chain connects TRBV7-2 to TRBJ2-1, with D possibly being TRBD1 (5 bases). This CDR3 is 12 amino acids long. Germline V lookup: CDR1 SGHTA, CDR2 FQGNSA. The germline V and J ends were trimmed by 1 base and 8 bases, with 6 bases remaining between them. The CDR3 DNA reads as TGTGCCAGCAGCTTAGGGGGCCATGAGCAGTTCTTC. Its translation: CASSLGGHEQFF.

This chain uses TRBV12-3 or TRBV12-4 with TRBJ2-2, with D hard to call. Trimming took off 3 bases at V and 2 bases at J, with 7 bases between the two ends. The CDR3 is made up of 14 amino acids. CDR3 nucleotide sequence: TGTGCCAGCAGTTTGGGTCCAAACACCGGGGAGCTGTTTTTT. Its protein product is CASSLGPNTGELFF.

The rearrangement joins TRBV6-5 to TRBJ2-5, with D possibly matching TRBD2 (5 bases). V was trimmed by 1 base and J by 5 bases, leaving 17 bases between them. Per the germline V gene, CDR1 is MNHEY and CDR2 is SVGAGI. The CDR3 has 16 residues. As DNA, the CDR3 is TGTGCCAGCAGTTACTGGGTGGCCGGGGTTGAGGAGACCCAGTACTTC. Translation: CASSYWVAGVEETQYF.

The V and J genes are TRBV12-3 or TRBV12-4 and TRBJ1-2, with D hard to call. With 5 bases removed from V and 8 bases from J, the gap between germline ends came to 12 bases. The CDR3 consists of 12 residues. The CDR3 protein is CASSIYSGGYTF. DNA for the CDR3: TGTGCCAGCAGTATCTACAGTGGCGGCTACACCTTC.

The V and J genes are TRBV6-5 and TRBJ1-2; D not resolved. This CDR3 comprises 14 residues. V was clipped by 0 bases and J by 8 bases, with 13 bases between them. Germline assignment: CDR1 MNHEY and CDR2 SVGAGI. The CDR3 sequence is CASSYSKPNEGYTF. DNA of the CDR3: TGTGCCAGCAGTTACTCGAAACCAAACGAGGGCTACACCTTC.

This clonotype was detected once. The chain combines TRBV5-6 with TRBJ1-1; maybe TRBD1 (5 bases). The germline V gene encodes CDR1 SGHDT and CDR2 YYEEEE. Deletions cut 4 bases from V and 0 bases from J, with 13 bases between. This CDR3 is built from 15 residues. The DNA of the CDR3 is TGTGCCAGCAGCCGCGTCGGGACGTTGAACACTGAAGCTTTCTTT. Translated, it gives CASSRVGTLNTEAFF. The full variable domain, with the rest looked up from reference TRBV5-6 and TRBJ1-1, is DAGVTQSPTHLIKTRGQQVTLRCSPKSGHDTVSWYQQALGQGPQFIFQYYEEEERQRGNFPDRFSGHQFPNYSSELNVNALLLGDSALYLCASSRVGTLNTEAFFGQGTRLTVV.